The T cell receptor beta chain described here comes from a study of blood T cell repertoires in COVID-19. Study overall: Material from acute and convalescent COVID-19 was sourced from the United States, Italy and Spain. Sources were T cells, B-cell-depleted T cells, or PBMCs; the material itself was cDNA or gDNA.

This CDR3 is built from 18 residues. Original methodology: Amplification of reference gene primers was used by the study to estimate nucleated cell counts. Assay used: immunoSEQ multiplex PCR; TCRdb lists only in-frame clones, some missing. From that table come the V and J calls and clone size; the DNA was used to work out D and trimming. The sample comprises roughly 80,000 clones, about 88% of which are singletons, and roughly 15% rests with the top ten. The rearrangement links TRBV21-1 to TRBJ2-3; TRBD1, the table's D call, was not compared with the DNA. TRBV21-1 counts as a pseudogene. The sequenced sample consisted of peripheral blood. This clonotype was obtained from an elderly woman with active or convalescent COVID-19. This CDR3 reads CASSKERDRGSSTDTQYF. The CDR3, as DNA: TGTGCCAGCAGCAAAGAACGGGACAGGGGATCTAGCACAGATACGCAGTATTTT.